This is a list of T cell receptor beta chains from one sample in a study of blood T cell repertoires in COVID-19. TCRdb keeps only in-frame clones here, not all; method: immunoSEQ multiplex PCR. Of 350,000 to 400,000 clones detected, roughly 92% appear once; the ten largest clones hold over 0.7%. Material: PBMCs or T cells enriched from blood (not recorded which). The source is a woman aged 40 to 55 who had been exposed to COVID-19. CDR3s include the opening cysteine and the closing phenylalanine or tryptophan. A D gene is named only where the DNA matches it firmly. A clone size is listed for some rows: how often the clone was seen (once, few, many), or a class if it is expanded.

v_call	clone_size	j_call	d_call	cdr3_aa	cdr3_nt
TRBV7-9	few	TRBJ1-2	-	CASSRRDLYGYTF	TGTGCCAGCAGCCGCCGGGATCTCTATGGCTACACCTTC
TRBV19	-	TRBJ1-6	-	CASSTGDSPLHF	TGTGCCAGTAGTACGGGGGATTCACCCCTCCACTTT
TRBV5-1	-	TRBJ2-2	-	CASSFGLTNTGELFF	TGCGCCAGCAGCTTCGGGTTGACGAACACCGGGGAGCTGTTTTTT
TRBV6-5	-	TRBJ1-1	-	CASSYSRDTEAFF	TGTGCCAGCAGTTACAGCCGGGACACTGAAGCTTTCTTT
TRBV24-1	-	TRBJ2-1	-	CATSRFSGQGQGSYNEQFF	TGTGCCACCAGTCGTTTTTCCGGGCAGGGTCAGGGCTCCTACAATGAGCAGTTCTTC
TRBV10-2	-	TRBJ2-3	TRBD2	CASSETSGKTDTQYF	TGCGCCAGCAGTGAGACTAGCGGGAAGACAGATACGCAGTATTTT
TRBV6-5	-	TRBJ1-2	TRBD1	CATRDREDYTF	TGTGCCACCAGGGACAGGGAGGACTACACCTTC
TRBV18	-	TRBJ1-2	TRBD1	CASSTTGSYGYTF	TGTGCCAGCTCAACGACAGGGAGCTATGGCTACACCTTC
TRBV11-1	-	TRBJ1-1	-	CASRPYSRGKYTEAFF	TGTGCCAGCAGGCCTTATTCCAGGGGAAAGTACACTGAAGCTTTCTTT
TRBV12-3/TRBV12-4	-	TRBJ1-2	-	CASTTVEANGYTF	TGTGCCAGCACCACCGTGGAGGCGAATGGCTACACCTTC
TRBV5-1	-	TRBJ1-5	TRBD1	CASSLGTGDQPQHF	TGCGCCAGCAGCTTGGGGACAGGGGATCAGCCCCAGCATTTT
TRBV2	once	TRBJ2-5	-	CASSPEGSAQETQYF	TGTGCCAGCAGCCCAGAAGGGAGTGCCCAAGAGACCCAGTACTTC
TRBV7-8	-	TRBJ1-2	TRBD1	CASSSPLAWGTGTNYGYTF	TGTGCCAGCAGCTCTCCCTTGGCGTGGGGGACAGGCACTAACTATGGCTACACCTTC
TRBV2	-	TRBJ1-1	-	CASTGTSVARTEAFF	TGTGCCAGTACCGGGACTAGCGTGGCCCGAACTGAAGCTTTCTTT
TRBV10-2	-	TRBJ1-2	-	CASSEQTERGYTF	TGCGCCAGCAGTGAGCAAACAGAGCGGGGCTACACCTTC
TRBV7-9	-	TRBJ1-1	-	CASSSGFRTGENTEAFF	TGTGCCAGCAGCTCAGGATTCAGGACCGGGGAGAACACTGAAGCTTTCTTT
TRBV5-1	-	TRBJ2-7	TRBD1	CASSLEGQLYEQYF	TGCGCCAGCAGCTTGGAGGGACAGCTCTACGAGCAGTACTTC
TRBV19	-	TRBJ1-5	-	CASSRQRSSHSNQPQHF	TGTGCCAGTAGTCGTCAGCGGTCGAGCCATAGCAATCAGCCCCAGCATTTT
TRBV3-1/TRBV3-2	-	TRBJ1-1	TRBD1	CASSLDRENTEAFF	TGTGCCAGCAGTCTTGACAGGGAGAACACTGAAGCTTTCTTT
TRBV6-1	-	TRBJ1-2	TRBD1	CASSDNGRGHGYTF	TGTGCCAGCAGTGATAATGGCAGGGGGCATGGCTACACCTTC
TRBV24-1	-	TRBJ2-3	-	CATSDSIVDTDTQYF	TGTGCCACCAGTGATTCGATAGTAGACACAGATACGCAGTATTTT
TRBV19	-	TRBJ2-7	-	CASSMTGTSYEQYF	TGTGCCAGTAGTATGACCGGGACTTCCTACGAGCAGTACTTC
TRBV20-1	-	TRBJ1-2	-	CSASGGGYYTF	TGCAGTGCTAGCGGTGGAGGCTACTACACCTTC
TRBV27	-	TRBJ1-1	-	CASSLQGWTEAFF	TGTGCCAGCAGTTTACAGGGTTGGACTGAAGCTTTCTTT
TRBV9	-	TRBJ2-3	TRBD2	CASAQRGDRTDTQYF	TGTGCCAGCGCTCAGCGGGGGGACCGCACAGATACGCAGTATTTT
TRBV7-6	-	TRBJ2-4	TRBD1	CASSPRTGFDKNIQYF	TGTGCCAGCAGCCCCCGGACAGGGTTTGACAAAAACATTCAGTACTTC
TRBV6-4	once	TRBJ2-1	TRBD1	CASSDSKQGARNEQFF	TGTGCCAGCAGTGACTCGAAACAGGGGGCACGAAATGAGCAGTTCTTC
TRBV7-3	-	TRBJ2-5	-	CASSFRGTYQETQYF	TGTGCCAGCAGCTTCCGGGGGACCTACCAAGAGACCCAGTACTTC
TRBV6-5	-	TRBJ1-1	-	CASSYSVQSFTEAFF	TGTGCCAGCAGTTACTCGGTCCAGTCCTTCACTGAAGCTTTCTTT
TRBV11-2	-	TRBJ2-5	-	CASSLLAETQYF	TGTGCCAGCAGCTTACTAGCGGAGACCCAGTACTTC
TRBV28	-	TRBJ1-1	TRBD1	CASSLVGGGATEAFF	TGTGCCAGCAGTTTAGTCGGAGGGGGCGCGACTGAAGCTTTCTTT
TRBV6-1	-	TRBJ1-5	-	CASSESFWGGISNQPQHF	TGTGCCAGCAGTGAATCCTTCTGGGGGGGTATTAGCAATCAGCCCCAGCATTTT
TRBV7-2	once	TRBJ1-2	-	CASSSPGDYYGYTF	TGTGCCAGCAGCTCCCCCGGGGACTACTATGGCTACACCTTC
TRBV4-3	-	TRBJ2-7	TRBD2	CASSQGTSDSYEQYF	TGCGCCAGCAGCCAGGGGACTAGCGACTCCTACGAGCAGTACTTC
TRBV2	few	TRBJ2-7	-	CASRETRLSYEQYF	TGTGCCAGCAGAGAGACCAGACTTTCCTACGAGCAGTACTTC
TRBV10-3	-	TRBJ1-2	TRBD1	CASGTAGNYGYTF	TGTGCCTCCGGGACAGCGGGTAACTATGGCTACACCTTC
TRBV18	-	TRBJ1-1	-	CASSPGQLEAFF	TGTGCCAGCTCACCAGGACAGCTTGAAGCTTTCTTT
TRBV5-1	-	TRBJ1-1	TRBD1	CASSFESTGGMAAFF	TGCGCCAGCAGCTTCGAGAGTACAGGGGGAATGGCAGCTTTCTTT
TRBV19	-	TRBJ1-2	-	CASRIGPGHRYGYTF	TGTGCCAGTAGGATCGGCCCGGGACACCGCTATGGCTACACCTTC
TRBV30	-	TRBJ1-1	-	CAWSVEGNTEAFF	TGTGCCTGGAGTGTAGAGGGAAACACTGAAGCTTTCTTT
TRBV5-1	once	TRBJ1-1	-	CASSLVGGGTEAFF	TGCGCCAGCAGCTTGGTTGGAGGAGGGACTGAAGCTTTCTTT
TRBV7-8	-	TRBJ2-1	-	CASSQLTVNEQFF	TGTGCCAGCAGTCAATTAACGGTAAATGAGCAGTTCTTC
TRBV7-2	-	TRBJ2-7	TRBD1	CASSAGTGKDYEQYF	TGTGCCAGCAGCGCAGGGACAGGGAAGGACTACGAGCAGTACTTC
TRBV5-6	once	TRBJ1-2	-	CASSPDLVGGYTF	TGTGCCAGCAGCCCCGACTTGGTTGGTGGCTACACCTTC
TRBV11-3	-	TRBJ2-7	-	CASSLFTGPGYEQYF	TGTGCCAGCAGCTTATTCACAGGGCCAGGGTACGAGCAGTACTTC
TRBV9	-	TRBJ1-6	-	CASSKRTDNSPLHF	TGTGCCAGCAGCAAAAGGACAGATAATTCACCCCTCCACTTT
TRBV13	-	TRBJ1-1	-	CASSLRLSLLAFF	TGTGCCAGCAGCTTACGACTCTCTCTATTAGCTTTCTTT
TRBV4-1	-	TRBJ1-6	-	CASSQVAGDNSPLHF	TGCGCCAGCAGCCAAGTCGCAGGGGATAATTCACCCCTCCACTTT
TRBV10-3	medium-sized	TRBJ2-2	-	CAIRPGLNTGELFF	TGTGCCATCAGACCAGGACTGAACACCGGGGAGCTGTTTTTT
TRBV24-1	-	TRBJ2-1	TRBD2	CATSDRLAGGMSVQFF	TGTGCCACCAGTGACCGTCTAGCGGGCGGAATGAGTGTGCAGTTCTTC
TRBV5-8	-	TRBJ2-5	TRBD1	CASSLSRGRETQYF	TGTGCCAGCAGCTTGTCGAGGGGGCGAGAGACCCAGTACTTC